The 22 T cell receptor beta chains presented below share a single source sample, sequenced in a study of CD8+ T cells in alopecia areata. Reverse transcribed after extraction, RNA yielded cDNA as the sequencing template. This table comes from immunoSEQ multiplex PCR, and its TCRdb copy is limited to in-frame clones, with some not included. Among about 42,000 clones, roughly 90% were seen once, and the ten largest hold about 20%. The treatment here: oral pan-JAK inhibitor, 5-10 mg twice daily. The sample here was CD8+ T cells sorted from blood, taken at week 24, from a patient treated with tofacitinib. Receptor source: a human donor with alopecia areata.

V and J are TRBV14 and TRBJ1-1; no reliable D call. The V gene's germline CDR1 is SGHDN and CDR2 FVKESK. This CDR3 is built from 13 residues. V lost 1 base, J lost 5 bases, and 8 bases lay in between. The CDR3 region has the DNA TGTGCCAGCAGCCAAGTCCCGGGTACTGAAGCTTTCTTT. It yields the protein CASSQVPGTEAFF. The variable domain in full, with the rest retrieved from reference TRBV14 and TRBJ1-1, is EAGVTQFPSHSVIEKGQTVTLRCDPISGHDNLYWYRRVMGKEIKFLLHFVKESKQDESGMPNNRFLAERTGGTYSTLKVQPAELEDSGVYFCASSQVPGTEAFFGQGTRLTVV.

The chain couples TRBV4-2 to TRBJ2-3, with D unresolved. CDR3 size: 13 residues. With 0 bases removed from V and 9 bases from J, the gap between germline ends came to 10 bases. The germline gives CDR1 LGHNA, CDR2 YNFKEQ. CDR3 in DNA: TGTGCCAGCAGCCAAGATCCCCCGGACACGCAGTATTTT. This sequence encodes CASSQDPPDTQYF.

This chain links TRBV7-9 with TRBJ2-7; 10 positions agree with TRBD2. Germline values: CDR1 SEHNR, CDR2 FQNEAQ (reference sequence). This CDR3 has 18 amino acids. With V trimmed by 4 bases and J by 2 bases, 14 bases remained unmatched. CDR3 nucleotides: TGTGCCAGCAGCTCCAGGACTAGCGGAAATACATCCCCCTACGAGCAGTACTTC. It codes for CASSSRTSGNTSPYEQYF. Variable domain in full (rest from reference TRBV7-9 and TRBJ2-7): DTGVSQNPRHKITKRGQNVTFRCDPISEHNRLYWYRQTLGQGPEFLTYFQNEAQLEKSRLLSDRFSAERPKGSFSTLEIQRTEQGDSAMYLCASSSRTSGNTSPYEQYFGPGTRLTVT.

This sequence joins TRBV19 and TRBJ2-5; 9 nucleotides align to TRBD2. J lost 5 bases, V lost 7 bases, and 5 bases had no gene match. Germline V lookup: CDR1 LNHDA, CDR2 SQIVND (reference sequence). This CDR3 has 13 residues. CDR3 bases: TGTGCCAGTACCCTAGCGGGGTCGGAGACCCAGTACTTC. Its protein product is CASTLAGSETQYF.

The chain is built from TRBV7-9 and TRBJ2-7; 8 bases are a match to TRBD1. Germline V gene data show CDR1 as SEHNR and CDR2 as FQNEAQ (reference sequence). The CDR3 is made up of 14 amino acids. Trimming cost V 4 bases and J 2 bases; bases outside gene matches: 4. This CDR3 reads CASSYEQGAYEQYF. The CDR3 DNA follows: TGTGCCAGCAGCTACGAACAGGGGGCCTACGAGCAGTACTTC.

This rearrangement joins TRBV5-6 to TRBJ2-2; perhaps D is TRBD1 or TRBD2 (5 bases each). V dropped 2 bases and J dropped 3 bases, with 14 bases sitting between them. This CDR3 region has 16 residues. From germline, CDR1 is SGHDT and CDR2 YYEEEE. The CDR3 sequence is CASSFFGAVDTGELFF. The CDR3 bases are TGTGCCAGCAGCTTCTTCGGGGCCGTTGACACCGGGGAGCTGTTTTTT.

The count of this clone is one. One end of the junction does not line up with germline, which may come from a read error. The sample has other DNA sequences that encode this CDR3 too. The chain combines TRBV27 with TRBJ1-1; D is undetermined. The germline V gene encodes CDR1 MNHEY and CDR2 SMNVEV (reference sequence). The CDR3 extends over 13 amino acids. CDR3 protein: CASSLGSYTEAFF. The DNA for the CDR3 is TGTGCCAGCAGTTTAGGGTCTTACACTGAGGCTTTCTTT.

The V and J genes are TRBV28 and TRBJ2-1, with 8 positions matching TRBD2. V lost 3 bases and J lost 4; bases outside the gene matches: 11. Germline-derived CDR1 and CDR2 are MDHEN and SYDVKM. The CDR3 is 17 amino acids. Written as DNA, the CDR3 is TGTGCCAGCAGTTTCCTTTGGCGCGGGGGGACATACAATGAGCAGTTCTTC. It yields the protein CASSFLWRGGTYNEQFF.

J is TRBJ2-7 and V is TRBV4-1, with TRBD1 matching over 9 bases. Losses at the gene ends were 4 bases for V and 5 bases for J; bases not matched to a gene: 9. Germline CDR1 MGHRA, CDR2 YSYEKL. The CDR3 is made up of 15 amino acids. The CDR3: CASSRGTGKVHEQYF. The CDR3, as DNA: TGCGCCAGCAGCCGGGGGACAGGGAAGGTCCACGAGCAGTACTTC.

The rearrangement links TRBV7-8 to TRBJ2-7, with D possibly being TRBD1 (5 bases). The CDR3 has 13 amino acids. CDR1 is SGHVS and CDR2 is FQNEAQ in the germline V gene. V lost 4 bases and J 3 bases, leaving 10 bases between the germline ends. The CDR3, as DNA: TGTGCCAGCAGCTCAAGAGACAGCTACGAGCAGTACTTC. Translating gives CASSSRDSYEQYF.

The V call is TRBV5-6, the J call TRBJ2-3, with a tentative D call TRBD1 (5 bases). V gave up 3 bases and J gave up 5 bases, with 16 bases separating them. CDR1 SGHDT and CDR2 YYEEEE come from the germline V gene. CDR3 length equals 15 residues. In nucleotides, the CDR3 is TGTGCCAGCAGCTCTGGGGCAGAGTTCCAAGATACGCAGTATTTT. Translating gives CASSSGAEFQDTQYF.

Worth noting for this clone: The same CDR3 can be traced to other DNA sequences in this sample. V gene TRBV30 combines with J gene TRBJ2-6, with a weak D call TRBD2 (5 bases). V was pared by 0 bases and J by 4 bases, with 13 bases between. Germline V gives CDR1 GTSNPN, CDR2 SVGIG (reference sequence). The CDR3 is 16 amino acids. The CDR3 sequence: CAWSVRGGWGANVLTF. CDR3 DNA sequence: TGTGCCTGGAGTGTACGCGGCGGGTGGGGGGCCAACGTCCTGACTTTC. Looking up the rest from reference TRBV30 and TRBJ2-6 gives the full variable domain: SQTIHQWPATLVQPVGSPLSLECTVEGTSNPNLYWYRQAAGRGLQLLFYSVGIGQISSEVPQNLSASRPQDRQFILSSKKLLLSDSGFYLCAWSVRGGWGANVLTFGAGSRLTVL.

The V and J genes are TRBV30 and TRBJ2-3, with D tentatively TRBD1 (5 bases). The ends were cut back, 2 bases at V and 3 bases at J, with 9 bases in the middle. The CDR3 totals 13 residues. Per germline, CDR1 GTSNPN and CDR2 SVGIG (reference sequence). The CDR3 DNA sequence: TGTGCCTGGAGTCCAGGGATAACAGATACGCAGTATTTT. Its translation: CAWSPGITDTQYF.

This sequence joins TRBV7-9 and TRBJ2-7; D tentatively fits TRBD1 or TRBD2 (5 bases each). The CDR3 sequence is 14 residues long. V dropped 3 bases and J dropped 0 bases, with 9 bases sitting between them. Germline CDR1 SEHNR, CDR2 FQNEAQ (reference sequence). Here the CDR3 DNA reads TGTGCCAGCAGCTTTCGGGGACCCTCCTACGAGCAGTACTTC. Protein: CASSFRGPSYEQYF. Using reference TRBV7-9 and TRBJ2-7 for the parts outside the CDR3, the full variable domain is DTGVSQNPRHKITKRGQNVTFRCDPISEHNRLYWYRQTLGQGPEFLTYFQNEAQLEKSRLLSDRFSAERPKGSFSTLEIQRTEQGDSAMYLCASSFRGPSYEQYFGPGTRLTVT.

The chain uses TRBV30 and TRBJ2-1; the match to TRBD2 covers 7 bases. Looked up from germline, CDR1 is GTSNPN and CDR2 is SVGIG (reference sequence). V shed 7 bases, J shed 3 bases, and the junction held 12 bases outside the gene matches. The CDR3 loop spans 15 amino acids. The CDR3 reads CALAATGGLYNEQFF. The CDR3 DNA is TGTGCCTTGGCGGCTACGGGAGGACTCTACAATGAGCAGTTCTTC. Drawing the rest from reference TRBV30 and TRBJ2-1, the complete variable domain is SQTIHQWPATLVQPVGSPLSLECTVEGTSNPNLYWYRQAAGRGLQLLFYSVGIGQISSEVPQNLSASRPQDRQFILSSKKLLLSDSGFYLCALAATGGLYNEQFFGPGTRLTVL.

The gene calls are TRBV6-5 and TRBJ2-3; TRBD1 agrees at 8 bases. Germline V lookup: CDR1 MNHEY, CDR2 SVGAGI. The CDR3 contains 15 residues. V dropped 5 bases and J dropped 4; count of bases not matched to a gene: 8. The CDR3 region is CASSNGQGVADTQYF. In DNA, the CDR3 is TGTGCCAGCAGTAATGGACAGGGAGTCGCAGATACGCAGTATTTT.

The chain recombines TRBV7-8 with TRBJ1-1, with a possible D match to TRBD1 (5 bases). The CDR3 totals 17 residues. Germline lookup yields CDR1 SGHVS and CDR2 FQNEAQ. Between the trimmed V and J ends, which lost 4 bases and 1 base, there was a span of 19 bases. CDR3 nucleotide sequence: TGTGCCAGCAGCTCAACCTCGGCTAGGGGACCGAACACTGAAGCTTTCTTT. This translates into CASSSTSARGPNTEAFF.

About this clone itself: This sample includes further DNA sequences coding for the same CDR3. The genes are TRBV7-9 and TRBJ1-2; possibly TRBD1 for D (6 bases). V lost 5 bases, J lost 5 bases, and 12 bases lay in between. Germline assignment: CDR1 SEHNR and CDR2 FQNEAQ (reference sequence). The CDR3 extends over 13 amino acids. The CDR3 here is CASSPGQIYGYTF. Written as DNA, the CDR3 is TGTGCCAGCAGCCCTGGACAGATATATGGCTACACCTTC.

The gene calls are TRBV5-1 and TRBJ2-7; no reliable D call. The germline V and J ends were trimmed by 6 bases and 0 bases, with 7 bases remaining between them. The length of the CDR3 is 12 residues. Per the germline V gene, CDR1 is SGHRS and CDR2 is YFSETQ. CDR3 coding DNA: TGCGCCAGCACCGGGTCCTCCTACGAGCAGTACTTC. It translates to CASTGSSYEQYF.

V usage is TRBV27 and J usage is TRBJ1-2; 8 bases match TRBD1. This CDR3 has 17 residues. V shed 2 bases and J 2 bases; nucleotides not matched to a gene: 10. Germline-derived CDR1 and CDR2 are MNHEY and SMNVEV (reference sequence). CDR3 nucleotide sequence: TGTGCCAGCAGTTTAAGTTTCCGGCAGGGGGCAAACTATGGCTACACCTTC. Amino acid sequence: CASSLSFRQGANYGYTF.

The V gene is TRBV9, the J gene TRBJ2-7, with D maybe TRBD2 (5 bases). The V gene's germline CDR1 is SGDLS and CDR2 YYNGEE. This CDR3 has 15 residues. V lost 0 bases and J lost 2, with 12 bases in between. The chain's CDR3 is CASSVEDGETYEQYF. In DNA, the CDR3 is TGTGCCAGCAGCGTAGAGGACGGGGAGACCTACGAGCAGTACTTC.

This clone was recorded only once. This chain joins TRBV25-1 and TRBJ2-7, with D perhaps being TRBD1 or TRBD2 (6 bases each). There are 11 residues in the CDR3. Germline V lookup: CDR1 MGHDK, CDR2 SYGVNS. The ends were cut back, 8 bases at V and 4 bases at J, with 9 bases in the middle. CDR3 protein: CASLGGYEQYF. As DNA, the CDR3 is TGTGCCAGCTTAGGGGGGTACGAGCAGTACTTC.